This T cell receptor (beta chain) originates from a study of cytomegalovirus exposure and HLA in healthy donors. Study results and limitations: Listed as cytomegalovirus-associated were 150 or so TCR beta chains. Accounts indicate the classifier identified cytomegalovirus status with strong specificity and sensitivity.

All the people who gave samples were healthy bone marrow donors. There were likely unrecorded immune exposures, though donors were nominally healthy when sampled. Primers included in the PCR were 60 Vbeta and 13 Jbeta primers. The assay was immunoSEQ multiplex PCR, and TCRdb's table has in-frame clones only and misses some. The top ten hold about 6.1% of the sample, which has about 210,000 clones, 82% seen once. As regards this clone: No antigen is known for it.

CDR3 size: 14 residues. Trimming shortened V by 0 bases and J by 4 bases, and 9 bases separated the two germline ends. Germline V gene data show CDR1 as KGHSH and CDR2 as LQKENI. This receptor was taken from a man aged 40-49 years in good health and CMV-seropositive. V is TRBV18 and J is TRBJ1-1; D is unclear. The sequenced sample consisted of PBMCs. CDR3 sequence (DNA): TGTGCCAGCTCACCACCTTTGCGGAGCACTGAAGCTTTCTTT. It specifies CASSPPLRSTEAFF.